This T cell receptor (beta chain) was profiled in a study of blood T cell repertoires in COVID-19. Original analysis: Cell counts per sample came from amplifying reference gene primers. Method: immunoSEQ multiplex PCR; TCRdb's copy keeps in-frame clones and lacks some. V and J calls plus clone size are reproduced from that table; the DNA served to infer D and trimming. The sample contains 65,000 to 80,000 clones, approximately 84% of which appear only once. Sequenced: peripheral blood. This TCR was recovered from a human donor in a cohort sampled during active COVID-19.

The CDR3 sequence is CASSPRTVLSYNEQFF. CDR3 bases: TGTGCCAGCAGCCCCCGGACAGTACTCTCCTACAATGAGCAGTTCTTC. The genes are TRBV9 and TRBJ2-1; D perhaps matches TRBD1 (6 bases). The CDR3 sequence is 16 residues long. V lost 4 bases and J lost 0, with 14 bases in between. CDR1 and CDR2 (germline): SGDLS, YYNGEE.